A selection of T cell receptor beta chains follows, all from one sample in a study of blood T cell repertoires in COVID-19. The protocol was immunoSEQ multiplex PCR, while the TCRdb copy is restricted to in-frame clones and leaves out a portion. The sample has fewer than 350,000 clones, around 81% seen once. The sample was peripheral blood. The receptors stem from a woman aged 60-75 years with active or convalescent COVID-19. The CDR3 runs from the conserved cysteine through the conserved F or W. A D gene is named only where the DNA matches it firmly. The size entry is marked missing in some rows and otherwise reads once, few, many or a size class.

TRBJ2-3 NA once TRBV11-2 TGTGCCAGCAGCTTAGATCGACAGTCAGATACGCAGTATTTT CASSLDRQSDTQYF
TRBJ2-6 TRBD1 NA TRBV19 TGTGCCAGTAGTATTGGGAGACAGGGGTCCCGGGTCGGGGCCAACGTCCTGACTTTC CASSIGRQGSRVGANVLTF
TRBJ2-7 NA once TRBV7-2 TGTGCCAGCAGCCCCCCTAATCCCCCCTACGAGCAGTACTTC CASSPPNPPYEQYF
TRBJ2-1 NA NA TRBV5-4 TGTGCCAGCAGCTTTTCAGGTGGTAGTTCCGACAATGAGCAGTTCTTC CASSFSGGSSDNEQFF
TRBJ2-2 NA few TRBV14 TGTGCCAGCAGCCAAGACAGGGGCACCGGGGAGCTGTTTTTT CASSQDRGTGELFF
TRBJ2-5 TRBD1 NA TRBV9 TGTGCCAGCAGCCCCCGTACCGGGACAGGGGTTGTGGAGACCCAGTACTTC CASSPRTGTGVVETQYF
TRBJ2-2 TRBD1 NA TRBV7-9 TGTGCCAGCAGCACACAGGGGGGTGTGACCGGGGAGCTGTTTTTT CASSTQGGVTGELFF
TRBJ1-1 TRBD1 NA TRBV19 TGTGCCAGTAGTATTCACAGGGGGCGAAAGGTCGCTGAAGCTTTCTTT CASSIHRGRKVAEAFF
TRBJ1-2 TRBD1 NA TRBV29-1 TGCAGCGCCTCCGGACAGGACTTATATGGCTACACCTTC CSASGQDLYGYTF
TRBJ1-1 NA NA TRBV19 TGTGCCAGTAGTATGATATCAGGAAACACTGAAGCTTTCTTT CASSMISGNTEAFF
TRBJ2-3 TRBD2 NA TRBV2 TGTGCCAGCAGTGAACTAGCGGGGGGGCCGGATACGCAGTATTTT CASSELAGGPDTQYF
TRBJ1-2 NA NA TRBV5-8 TGTGCCAGCAGCGGAACAGGGTCATGGGACTATGGCTACACCTTC CASSGTGSWDYGYTF
TRBJ2-3 TRBD2 NA TRBV3-1/TRBV3-2 TGTGCCAGCAGCCCGGTAGCGGGGGGGGCCCTAGATACGCAGTATTTT CASSPVAGGALDTQYF
TRBJ1-6 TRBD1 NA TRBV5-5 TGTGCCAGCAGCTTGGAGGGGGCCTCTAATTCACCCCTCCACTTT CASSLEGASNSPLHF
TRBJ1-1 NA NA TRBV9 TGTGCCAGCAGCGTAGTGGGCGGACAAGACACTGAAGCTTTCTTT CASSVVGGQDTEAFF
TRBJ2-3 TRBD1 NA TRBV19 TGTGCCAGTTGGTCGGGACAGGGGACAGATACGCAGTATTTT CASWSGQGTDTQYF
TRBJ1-2 TRBD1 NA TRBV7-8 TGTGCCAGCAGCTTAGTGGGGGCACAGGGGGACTATGGCTACACCTTC CASSLVGAQGDYGYTF
TRBJ2-1 TRBD2 NA TRBV7-9 TGTGCCAGCAGCCTGCGACTAGCGAGCTACAATGAGCAGTTCTTC CASSLRLASYNEQFF
TRBJ2-7 TRBD1 NA TRBV11-1 TGTGCCAGCAGCCCCGGGACAGGGGTGTCCTACGAGCAGTACTTC CASSPGTGVSYEQYF
TRBJ2-7 TRBD1 NA TRBV29-1 TGCAGCGTAGGACAGGGAAGTCCCTACGAGCAGTACTTC CSVGQGSPYEQYF
TRBJ2-3 NA once TRBV7-9 TGTGCCAGCAGCTTAACTAGCTCCGGCACAGATACGCAGTATTTT CASSLTSSGTDTQYF
TRBJ2-3 TRBD2 NA TRBV5-1 TGCGCCAGCAGGGGGAGGGATACTTTAAATACGCAGTATTTT CASRGRDTLNTQYF
TRBJ1-2 NA NA TRBV5-6 TGTGCCAGCAGCCTAAAGTTTGGCTACACCTTC CASSLKFGYTF
TRBJ2-7 NA NA TRBV27 TGTGCCAGCAACTTCGTCGAGGCAGGGTGGGGCCTAATAAGGTTCTACGAGCAGTACTTC CASNFVEAGWGLIRFYEQYF
TRBJ1-2 NA NA TRBV15 TGTGCCACCAGCAGAGCGTTAGCTAACTATGGCTACACCTTC CATSRALANYGYTF
TRBJ2-5 NA NA TRBV7-2 TGTGCCAGCAGCTCAGAGGGGGGGTGGGCTAGCGGCCACGGAGAGACCCAGTACTTC CASSSEGGWASGHGETQYF
TRBJ1-2 TRBD1 once TRBV19 TGTGCCAGTAGTATGGGGGGACAGGGAAGAGGCTACACCTTC CASSMGGQGRGYTF
TRBJ2-7 NA NA TRBV27 TGTGCCAGCAGTTTACTCGCAGGGCGATCGGGCGAGCAGTACTTC CASSLLAGRSGEQYF
TRBJ2-5 TRBD2 NA TRBV4-2 TGTGCCAGCAGCCAAGGAACTAGCGGGGCACAAGAGACCCAGTACTTC CASSQGTSGAQETQYF
TRBJ2-2 NA NA TRBV9 TGTGCCAGCAGCGTAGGAGGCGGGGAGCTGTTTTTT CASSVGGGELFF
TRBJ2-3 TRBD2 NA TRBV30 TGTGCCTGGAGTACCCGGGAGGCAACAGATACGCAGTATTTT CAWSTREATDTQYF
TRBJ1-6 TRBD1 NA TRBV28 TGTGCCAGCAGGCCCACAGGGGTGAATTCACCCCTCCACTTT CASRPTGVNSPLHF
TRBJ2-2 NA NA TRBV7-3 TGTGCCAGCGCCGGGCCAGGGGGAGGCACCGGGGAGCTGTTTTTT CASAGPGGGTGELFF
TRBJ1-1 TRBD1 NA TRBV6-6 TGTGCCAGCAGTTACGGCGACAGGGCCCTTTCTGAAGCTTTCTTT CASSYGDRALSEAFF
TRBJ2-5 TRBD2 NA TRBV5-1 TGCGCCAGCAGCCGGACTAGCGCAGAGACCCAGTACTTC CASSRTSAETQYF
TRBJ2-1 TRBD2 NA TRBV7-2 TGTGCCAGCAGCAAGAGCGGGGGGGATGACAATGAGCAGTTCTTC CASSKSGGDDNEQFF
TRBJ1-2 NA once TRBV27 TGTGCCAGCAGTTTACAGGGTCCCTATGGCTACACCTTC CASSLQGPYGYTF
TRBJ1-1 NA NA TRBV25-1 TGTGCCAGCAGTAAATCCAGAGCGATGAACACTGAAGCTTTCTTT CASSKSRAMNTEAFF
TRBJ2-1 NA NA TRBV12-3/TRBV12-4 TGTGCCAGCAGTTTCGAGGGAGATGAGCAGTTCTTC CASSFEGDEQFF
TRBJ1-1 NA NA TRBV6-6 TGTGCCAGCAGCTTCAATGGGGCCGCAGCTTTCTTT CASSFNGAAAFF
TRBJ2-5 NA NA TRBV3-1/TRBV3-2 TGTGCCAGCAGCCAAGAGGTTCGACTGAAGGACCAAGAGACCCAGTACTTC CASSQEVRLKDQETQYF
TRBJ2-3 NA NA TRBV7-2 TGTGCCAGCAGCTTCCCCTCTAGCACAGATACGCAGTATTTT CASSFPSSTDTQYF
TRBJ2-7 TRBD1 NA TRBV6-5 TGTGCCAGCAGTACGGGACAGTTCTACGAGCAGTACTTC CASSTGQFYEQYF
TRBJ2-3 TRBD2 NA TRBV4-3 TGCGCCAGCAGCCAAGTCCAGCGGGGACTCACAGATACGCAGTATTTT CASSQVQRGLTDTQYF